One sample yielded the 29 T cell receptor beta chains listed below, sequenced in a study of identical twins. TCRdb reprocessed the 5' RACE reads with MiXCR, giving one entry per CDR3 protein. The sample holds roughly 500,000 distinct CDR3 sequences; roughly 21% are singletons and the top ten take roughly 0.91%. These data also formed part of another study, on T cells expressing NK-cell markers.

The sequenced sample consisted of CD4+ T cells sorted from blood. These receptors all stem from a woman under 30 in good health.

The J gene is TRBJ1-1, the V gene TRBV18; 8 bases are a match to TRBD1. CDR3 length: 15 amino acids. The ends lost 5 bases at V and 5 bases at J; junction bases unmatched: 10. CDR1 KGHSH and CDR2 LQKENI come from the germline V gene. CDR3 sequence reads: CASSVAGGAGTEAFF. The CDR3 DNA reads as TGTGCCAGCTCAGTAGCAGGGGGCGCGGGAACTGAAGCTTTCTTT.

This clonotype was counted between two and nine times. The chain is built from TRBV5-6 and TRBJ2-2; 8 nucleotides line up with TRBD2. CDR1 is SGHDT, CDR2 YYEEEE, per germline. The CDR3 length is 15 residues. The J segment lost 5 bases and the V segment lost 7 bases, leaving 10 bases of the junction unmatched. The CDR3 coding sequence is TGTGCCAGCCGGACGAGCGGGAGACGGACCGGGGAGCTGTTTTTT. Translation: CASRTSGRRTGELFF.

The gene calls are TRBV5-1 and TRBJ2-5; the D is unclear. V shed 0 bases and J shed 1 base, with 7 bases lying between them. Germline CDR1 is SGHRS and CDR2 is YFSETQ. The CDR3 consists of 14 residues. This chain's CDR3 is CASSLEGTQETQYF. The CDR3 nucleotides read TGCGCCAGCAGCTTGGAGGGTACCCAAGAGACCCAGTACTTC.

This clonotype showed up many times. This chain joins TRBV5-1 and TRBJ1-3; no firm D call. Germline V gene lookup returns CDR1 SGHRS and CDR2 YFSETQ. The CDR3 has 13 residues. V lost 2 bases to trimming and J lost 7 bases, with 10 bases between them. In nucleotides, the CDR3 is TGCGCCAGCAGCTTAGGTGGAGAGAACACCATATATTTT. Amino acid sequence: CASSLGGENTIYF.

The chain combines TRBV28 with TRBJ2-7, with 9 bases aligning to TRBD2. The junction had 14 bases not matched to a gene; V was cut back by 6 bases and J by 5 bases. Germline V CDR1 and CDR2: MDHEN, SYDVKM. CDR3 length equals 16 residues. CDR3 region: CASSLLAGGPGNEQYF. The CDR3 nucleotides are TGTGCCAGCAGCCTCCTCGCGGGAGGGCCCGGGAACGAGCAGTACTTC.

In this sample, this clonotype turned up a few times. The chain has TRBV24-1 and TRBJ2-2; D is ambiguous. Trimming shortened V by 5 bases and J by 2 bases, and 5 bases separated the two germline ends. The CDR3 totals 13 residues. Germline values: CDR1 KGHDR, CDR2 SFDVKD. The CDR3 bases are TGTGCCACCAGTGGAGTTAACACCGGGGAGCTGTTTTTT. Amino acids: CATSGVNTGELFF.

The CDR3 nucleotides read TGTGCCAGCAGCTTAAACGTAGACACTGAAGCTTTCTTT. Its translation is CASSLNVDTEAFF. J is TRBJ1-1 and V is TRBV7-3, with D unresolved. Germline CDR1 SGHTA, CDR2 FQGTGA. V was cut by 1 base and J by 3 bases, with 6 bases left in between. CDR3 length: 13 residues.

The genes are TRBV14 and TRBJ1-1; D ambiguous. Germline CDR1 is SGHDN and CDR2 is FVKESK. Between the trimmed V and J ends, which lost 0 bases and 5 bases, there was a span of 7 bases. CDR3 length: 13 residues. CDR3 protein: CASSQELRTEAFF. CDR3 in DNA: TGTGCCAGCAGCCAAGAACTAAGGACTGAAGCTTTCTTT.

This clonotype has more than one count but fewer than ten. The chain is built from TRBV12-3 or TRBV12-4 and TRBJ1-2; 8 nucleotides match TRBD1. The J segment lost 8 bases and the V segment lost 3 bases, leaving 8 bases of the junction unmatched. The CDR3 totals 14 residues. For the CDR3, the DNA is TGTGCCAGCAGTTTGGCGGACAGGGCTAAAGGCTACACCTTC. This encodes CASSLADRAKGYTF.

This clonotype has just a few counts. V and J are TRBV11-2 and TRBJ2-5; the D is unclear. The CDR3 has 13 amino acids. Germline values: CDR1 SGHAT, CDR2 FQNNGV. Between the trimmed V and J ends, which lost 5 bases and 2 bases, there was a span of 9 bases. DNA of the CDR3: TGTGCCAGCAGCAGTGATTTACAAGAGACCCAGTACTTC. Amino acids: CASSSDLQETQYF.

This chain links TRBV11-2 with TRBJ1-2, with 7 bases fitting TRBD1. Unmatched junction bases numbered 12, after V lost 5 bases and J lost 0 bases. CDR1 is SGHAT and CDR2 is FQNNGV in the germline V gene. The length of the CDR3 is 17 residues. The CDR3 bases are TGTGCCAGCAGCCCACTCAGGAAACAGGGGACTAACTATGGCTACACCTTC. Protein: CASSPLRKQGTNYGYTF.

Here the CDR3 reads CASSLHRDTQYF. CDR3 DNA sequence: TGCGCCAGCAGCTTGCATCGGGATACGCAGTATTTT. The rearrangement links TRBV5-1 to TRBJ2-3; D not resolved. Trimming took off 1 base at V and 6 bases at J, with 6 bases between the two ends. This CDR3 contains 12 residues. Germline CDR1 SGHRS, CDR2 YFSETQ.

The V and J genes are TRBV5-1 and TRBJ2-3; D might be TRBD1 (6 bases). CDR3 size: 14 residues. CDR1 and CDR2 (germline): SGHRS, YFSETQ. The ends were cut back, 1 base at V and 2 bases at J, with 8 bases in the middle. The DNA of the CDR3 is TGCGCCAGCAGCTTGACAGGGAACACAGATACGCAGTATTTT. This codes for CASSLTGNTDTQYF.

This clonotype was counted a few times. The J gene is TRBJ2-2, the V gene TRBV12-3 or TRBV12-4; TRBD2 aligns across 7 bases. CDR3 length equals 15 residues. Trimming removed 5 bases from V and 7 bases from J; junction bases left unmatched: 10. DNA for the CDR3: TGTGCCAGCAGTCTGGGGGGGAGTATGGGCGGGGAGCTGTTTTTT. This sequence encodes CASSLGGSMGGELFF.

This clonotype turned up a few times. This chain links TRBV6-2 or TRBV6-3 with TRBJ2-2; the D gene is possibly TRBD2 (5 bases). The V and J ends lost 7 bases and 2 bases respectively, with 11 bases between them. This CDR3 spans 14 amino acids. CDR1 is MNHEY, CDR2 SVGEGT, per germline. CDR3 amino acids: CASTTRGNTGELFF. The CDR3 nucleotides are TGTGCCAGCACCACCCGGGGAAACACCGGGGAGCTGTTTTTT.

This clonotype appeared once. The gene calls are TRBV6-2 or TRBV6-3 and TRBJ2-3; D possibly corresponds to TRBD2 (5 bases). Trimming removed 8 bases from V and 5 bases from J, with 14 bases in between. Germline lookup yields CDR1 MNHEY and CDR2 SVGEGT. The CDR3 is 13 residues long. The CDR3 loop reads CASESGNGDTQYF. Here the CDR3 DNA reads TGTGCCAGCGAGTCGGGAAACGGAGATACGCAGTATTTT.

This clonotype has just a few counts. J is TRBJ2-5 and V is TRBV7-9; no reliable D call. CDR3 size: 12 residues. V was cut by 5 bases and J by 5 bases, with 9 bases left in between. Germline V gene lookup returns CDR1 SEHNR and CDR2 FQNEAQ (reference sequence). The chain's CDR3 is CASSQIAETQYF. The CDR3, as DNA: TGTGCCAGCAGCCAAATCGCGGAGACCCAGTACTTC.

In this sample, this clonotype turned up a few times. The V and J genes are TRBV20-1 and TRBJ1-2; unclear D gene. Trimming took off 1 base at V and 1 base at J, with 4 bases between the two ends. The CDR3 covers 12 residues. Germline V gives CDR1 DFQATT, CDR2 SNEGSKA (reference sequence). CDR3: CSARGHNYGYTF. The DNA of the CDR3 is TGCAGTGCTAGAGGGCATAACTATGGCTACACCTTC.

V gene TRBV27 combines with J gene TRBJ2-3; 9 bases align to TRBD1. Trimming cost V 5 bases and J 3 bases; bases outside gene matches: 12. CDR3 length: 17 residues. Germline CDR1 MNHEY, CDR2 SMNVEV (reference sequence). CDR3 in DNA: TGTGCCAGCAGTACCCTCTCGACAGGGGGACGAACAGATACGCAGTATTTT. Translated, it gives CASSTLSTGGRTDTQYF.

The chain couples TRBV27 to TRBJ2-1, with a possible D match to TRBD2 (6 bases). CDR1 and CDR2 from the germline V gene are MNHEY and SMNVEV (reference sequence). CDR3 length equals 16 residues. Trimming took off 5 bases at V and 0 bases at J, with 14 bases between the two ends. The CDR3 here is CASSRLAVSSYNEQFF. CDR3 nucleotide sequence: TGTGCCAGCAGTCGCTTAGCGGTGAGCTCCTACAATGAGCAGTTCTTC.

The sample holds a few counts of this clonotype. V gene TRBV27 combines with J gene TRBJ1-1; D unresolved. CDR1 is MNHEY, CDR2 SMNVEV, per germline (reference sequence). V was shortened by 6 bases and J by 4 bases, with 6 bases between the two germline ends. The CDR3 covers 11 residues. The CDR3 loop reads CASRAGTEAFF. The CDR3 DNA is TGTGCCAGCAGGGCAGGCACTGAAGCTTTCTTT.

V gene TRBV12-3 or TRBV12-4 combines with J gene TRBJ1-3; D perhaps matches TRBD1 (5 bases). This CDR3 is 15 amino acids long. Deletions cut 6 bases from V and 3 bases from J, with 15 bases between. CDR3 residues: CASSSRQGSGNTIYF. As DNA, the CDR3 is TGTGCCAGCAGCTCTCGCCAGGGTAGTGGAAACACCATATATTTT.

In its sample, this clonotype was seen once. V and J are TRBV18 and TRBJ2-7, with D possibly being TRBD1 (6 bases). The CDR3 runs 20 residues. Germline loops: CDR1 KGHSH, CDR2 LQKENI. The V end was cut by 3 bases, the J end by 0 bases, with 27 bases between. The CDR3 bases are TGTGCCAGCTCACCGAATGGACCGGGGACAACAACCTCGATCTCCTACGAGCAGTACTTC. It translates to CASSPNGPGTTTSISYEQYF.

This chain joins TRBV12-5 and TRBJ2-1; D is uncertain. The CDR3 covers 12 residues. V lost 8 bases, J lost 9 bases, and 14 bases lay in between. Germline V lookup: CDR1 LGHNT, CDR2 FRNRAP. CDR3 in DNA: TGTGCTAGTAAGACACAGAATGGTGAGCAGTTCTTC. Its protein is CASKTQNGEQFF.

The V and J genes are TRBV20-1 and TRBJ1-6; D uncertain. CDR1 is DFQATT, CDR2 SNEGSKA, per germline (reference sequence). There are 13 residues in the CDR3. V lost 4 bases and J lost 5, with 9 bases in between. CDR3 amino acids: CSAKDTNNSPLHF. The CDR3 DNA follows: TGCAGTGCTAAAGACACAAATAATTCACCCCTCCACTTT.

V usage is TRBV24-1 and J usage is TRBJ2-1, with D possibly called TRBD1 or TRBD2 (5 bases each). Between the trimmed V and J ends, which lost 3 bases and 10 bases, there was a span of 15 bases. The CDR3 contains 14 residues. Germline assignment: CDR1 KGHDR and CDR2 SFDVKD. This CDR3 reads CATSDQGPGREQFF. The CDR3, as DNA: TGTGCCACCAGTGATCAGGGACCGGGTCGGGAGCAGTTCTTC.

In its sample, this clonotype was seen a few times. This chain uses TRBV9 with TRBJ2-7; 7 bases are shared with TRBD1. Germline CDR1 SGDLS, CDR2 YYNGEE. V was pared by 2 bases and J by 1 base, with 3 bases of the junction left unmatched. The CDR3 is 14 amino acids. The CDR3 protein is CASSVRDRSYEQYF. In DNA, the CDR3 is TGTGCCAGCAGCGTCCGGGACAGATCCTACGAGCAGTACTTC.

This clonotype has just a few counts. The chain couples TRBV11-1 to TRBJ2-7; 11 positions match TRBD2. CDR3 length: 19 residues. The trim removed 1 base at V and 3 bases at J, leaving 14 bases unmatched. The germline gives CDR1 SGHAT, CDR2 FQDESV (reference sequence). As DNA, the CDR3 is TGTGCCAGCAGCTTAGTACCACTCCGGGGGACTAGCGGATACTACGAGCAGTACTTC. It translates to CASSLVPLRGTSGYYEQYF.

This clonotype has more than one count but fewer than ten. The J gene is TRBJ2-1, the V gene TRBV9; D not certain. V was shortened by 3 bases and J by 3 bases, with 7 bases between the two germline ends. The germline V gene encodes CDR1 SGDLS and CDR2 YYNGEE. The CDR3 loop spans 13 amino acids. This CDR3 is CASSARNYNEQFF. The CDR3, as DNA: TGTGCCAGCAGCGCCCGAAACTACAATGAGCAGTTCTTC.